This T cell receptor (beta chain) was obtained from a study of T cell changes during pregnancy in multiple sclerosis. J lost 0 bases, V lost 5 bases, and 7 bases had no gene match. The germline V gene has CDR1 SGHTA and CDR2 FQGNSA. This CDR3 is 15 amino acids long. Here immunoSEQ multiplex PCR was the method, and the copy in TCRdb shows in-frame clones only, minus some. Of around 56,000 clones listed, around 89% are singletons. This sequence was found in a female donor with multiple sclerosis, enrolled in a pregnancy study. The chain uses TRBV7-2 and TRBJ2-7; 7 bases fit TRBD1. This sample comprised peripheral blood, obtained after pregnancy. The CDR3 is CASSRDRATSYEQYF. DNA for the CDR3: TGTGCCAGCAGCCGCGACAGGGCAACCTCCTACGAGCAGTACTTC.